The present T cell receptor beta chain was sequenced within a study of cytomegalovirus exposure and HLA in healthy donors (dated by TCRdb to between 2016 and 2019). Describing the broader study: An earlier analysis of some 600 of the donors reported about 300 Gb of sequence data and 117 million unique TCR beta sequences obtained from 150 million to 200 million T cells. A later analysis re-analyzed previously published TCR beta repertoires from roughly 630 donors and added high-resolution HLA genotyping to study TCR occurrence patterns. In a later genetic analysis, genome-wide SNP genotypes for about 65% of the 666 donors were used, and that subset was treated as a discovery cohort. Alongside the repertoire data, information on donor age, sex, ethnicity and CMV serostatus was compiled. Approximately 310 gigabases of sequencing data and 78 million or so unique TCR sequences were included in an early release covering roughly 600 HLA-typed donors. High-throughput TCR immunosequencing, statistical association of individual TCRs with disease status, and machine learning were combined to predict cytomegalovirus infection status. Every repertoire in the discovery cohort had been generated on one and the same sequencing platform. The genetic ancestry cluster associated with self-reported Caucasian donors included over 65% of the 398 genotyped donors. On average, around 230,000 unique TCR beta nucleotide sequences were sequenced per donor among 398 genotyped donors of the cohort, with roughly 19% of those sequences being non-productive. In the later analysis, no new phenotypic data were used to find candidate immune exposures; instead, reliance was placed on TCR beta sequences and their occurrence across donors. Class I and class II HLA loci were covered by the typing at four-digit resolution. In addition to the first cohort of around 670 subjects, a separate validation cohort of 120 different subjects was used. In an earlier analysis of 587 of the donors, high-throughput TCR beta sequencing was used to judge whether each TCR beta V gene segment behaved as functional or pseudogenic. The number of typed donors differed by locus: about 629-640 for A, B, C, DRB1 and DQB1; 500 to 550 for DQA1; approximately 600 for DPA1; and roughly 490 for DPB1. Because of strong linkage in the cohort, 5 or 6 DR-DQ haplotypes were treated as single units for association and clustering. The aim of the study was to test whether cataloging public T cell receptors could identify signatures of past pathogen exposure. The study used immunosequencing to profile the T cell repertoires of approximately 650 subjects and linked those repertoires to cytomegalovirus serostatus. Broader findings and caveats from the paper: The authors suggested that the approach could potentially be generalized to other disease states and immunological phenotypes. Because counts were too low, about 18 rarely observed V segments, including chromosome 9 orphons, were excluded from the earlier analysis of around 590 of the donors. The classifier was reported to diagnose cytomegalovirus status with high specificity and sensitivity in both the original and validation cohorts. At a false discovery rate of 0.05, a later analysis linked about 17,000 TCR beta sequences to specific HLA alleles. A later analysis reported that several top co-occurrence clusters appeared linked to parvovirus B19, influenza, CMV and Epstein-Barr virus. A cluster of highly shared sequence variants was judged likely to represent a technical artifact of the sequencing pipeline. A few of the identified cytomegalovirus-associated TCR beta chains were confirmed in vitro to be specific for cytomegalovirus antigens. In a later analysis, TCR association rates were found to vary across HLA loci, with the most associated TCRs seen for DRB1 alleles and the fewest for HLA-C alleles. When HLA alleles, especially DR and DQ, strongly co-occurred, TCR associations were difficult to assign to individual alleles. The 87-base-pair reads could not distinguish some IMGT-functional V segments, including TRBV6-2 and TRBV6-3, so those segments were excluded. A later genetic analysis reported fewer N-insertions in productive TCRs among donors in an Asian-associated ancestry cluster than the roughly 700-donor mean. An earlier analysis of approximately 600 of the donors showed that most TCR beta V segments appeared in productive rearrangements either about 87% or about 30% of the time, which broadly matched IMGT annotations. A further reported finding was that TCR beta sequences accurately predicted the HLA-A and HLA-B alleles for most subjects in the first cohort. The presence/absence analyses assumed that sequencing depth was roughly uniform across donors, and that assumption may not be true. The study gave a list of about 160 TCR beta chains associated with cytomegalovirus. Most TCR sequences were observed very rarely across donors, whereas some public TCRs were present in many individuals. A later analysis found that HLA-associated TCR beta chains were more clonally expanded and had lower generation probabilities than equally common non-associated chains. Because some donors lacked HLA typing at each locus, the association tests relied only on the typed subset. An association between a missense DCLRE1C variant and V-gene and J-gene trimming of TCR beta chains was found in a later genetic analysis and replicated in an independent cohort. In this cohort, only TCR beta chains were sequenced, and detectable features were limited by the absence of alpha or paired-chain data. CMV serostatus was the only immune exposure information available for the cohort. According to a later analysis, most CMV-associated TCR beta chains appeared to be HLA-restricted, and the HLA associations seemed to be driven largely by CMV exposure. Correlated functional status among segregating V segments might be attributable to linkage disequilibrium, but an unknown experimental factor could not be ruled out.

The method behind the library was the immunoSEQ multiplex PCR assay. A mixture of 60 forward primers for TCR Vbeta segments and 13 reverse primers for TCR Jbeta segments was used in the multiplex PCR. A multiplex PCR assay on genomic DNA amplified the CDR3 region of rearranged TCR beta genes. Amplified TCR beta libraries were sequenced as 87-base-pair reads on the Illumina HiSeq System. From the authors' description of their analysis: A later analysis counted about 80 million unique TCR beta chains across the 550 to 800 repertoires, and approximately 11 million of these chains were shared by at least two donors. Raw reads were error-corrected and collapsed into unique sequences with a nearest-neighbor algorithm that merged closely related sequences to remove PCR and sequencing errors. CDR3 sequences were aligned to IMGT reference sequences to assign V, D and J gene segments. Each retained sequence needed at least a six-nucleotide match to both a V gene segment and a J gene segment. A rearrangement was called productive if the CDR3 had no stop codons and remained in frame with V and J, and every other rearrangement was called non-productive. CDR3 was defined by IMGT convention, running from the second conserved V-encoded cysteine to the conserved J-encoded phenylalanine. The earlier analysis of fewer than 750 of the donors excluded sequences that lacked an unambiguous match to a single V gene segment. In an earlier analysis of several hundred of the donors, V segments were called functional above 56.7% productive rearrangements and were called segregating when the between-donor standard deviation exceeded 5%. To diagnose cytomegalovirus status from the catalog of TCR beta chain sequences, a statistical classification framework was built. In a later analysis, TCR nucleotide sequences were compared against IMGT/GENE-DB human TR gene sequences so that V and J genes could be assigned. The TCRdist pipeline was used in a later analysis to assign CDR3 sequences and most-parsimonious VDJ recombination scenarios. In a later analysis, each TCR beta chain was defined by its CDR3 amino acid sequence together with its V-gene family, and reads lacking a unique V-gene family were excluded. As a way to deal with suspected cross-contamination and a sequencing artifact, a later analysis dropped 450 to 600 nucleotide sequences that were highly shared and had low generation probability. A later analysis calculated a clonal expansion index for each public chain from normalized within-repertoire ranks of inferred template counts. In a later analysis, generation probabilities were computed using a VDJ recombination model fitted to out-of-frame rearrangements, and the results were checked against IGoR. In a later analysis, TCR-TCR, TCR-HLA and TCR-CMV co-occurrence was scored with hypergeometric tests, and a repertoire-size bias correction was applied to TCR pairs. To estimate false discovery rates, a later analysis permuted the HLA or CMV assignments 20 times. In a later analysis, co-occurring TCRs were grouped using DBSCAN, with TCRdist sequence similarity added in when clustering inside HLA-allele-positive subsets. Co-occurrence clustering excluded repertoires with fewer than 30,000 or more than 120,000 public chains, plus five with anomalous nucleotide sharing. In TCRdb, the immuneACCESS table is reduced to in-frame sequences with V and J assigned. These tables do not hold every clone; where another copy was compared, an unresolved V gene accounts for under half, and the others remain unexplained. The V and J calls and clone size are taken from that table; D and trimming were inferred from the DNA. The sample table records roughly 70,000 clones. 7.5% to 8% of the sample goes to the ten largest clones.

The CDR3 runs 15 residues from the cysteine to the phenylalanine. Of all the DNA, just the CDR3 is kept, 45 bases in frame from base 1. At the junction V is shortened by 4 bases and J by 0 bases, with 10 bases in between. The germline V gene encodes CDR1 MNHNY and CDR2 SVGAGI (reference sequence). With respect to this clone: No antigen is known for it.

The cohort was made up of about 670 healthy bone marrow donors. Cohort members were all nominally healthy when sampled, although unrecorded immune exposures were likely present. The donor was CMV seropositive and belonged to the group of 250 to 300 seropositive cohort members. A peripheral blood sample was collected from each donor, and TCR beta sequencing was performed on peripheral blood mononuclear cells. Genomic DNA extraction from the blood cell samples was performed with the Qiagen DNeasy Blood Extraction Kit. This TCR derives from a female donor in good health and CMV-seropositive. This receptor chain uses TRBV6-6 and TRBJ1-5, and possibly TRBD1, on 6 matching bases. The sample consisted of PBMCs. The sequence in DNA is TGTGCCAGCAGTTCACAGGGAAATAGCAATCAGCCCCAGCATTTT. This gives the protein CASSSQGNSNQPQHF.